This T cell receptor (beta chain) was retrieved from a study of CD4 and CD8 cells across lung adenocarcinoma regions (dated by TCRdb to the late 2010s). As for the study more broadly: Intratumor heterogeneity of the T cell receptor repertoire was examined by comparing tumor centers with tumor margins.

Library construction relied on PCR. Sequencing was carried out with a HiSeq X Ten. The public reads were reprocessed in TCRdb via fastp at Q25 and MiXCR, keeping in-frame beta chains. Identical CDR3 proteins give one entry, which carries the most common genes and DNA. The sample records 16,000 or so distinct CDR3 sequences, roughly 51% of which are singletons. Around a third of the sample is taken by the ten largest. This clonotype was seen at least ten times. The antigen it recognizes is unknown. Base quality data are lacking; no much larger clone is found one base away. Donors were patients with localized lung adenocarcinoma, a subtype of non-small cell lung cancer. The samples were taken from the centers of localized lung adenocarcinomas. For TCR repertoire analysis, CD8+ T cells from tumor tissue were profiled separately from CD4+ T cells. The CDR3 runs 12 residues from the cysteine to the phenylalanine. Only the CDR3 DNA stays, 36 bases, in frame from base 1. V loses 6 bases, J loses 2 bases, and the germline ends lie 6 bases apart. CDR1 and CDR2 are drawn from the germline V gene: MNHNS, SASEGT.

Rearrangement joined TRBV6-1 to TRBJ2-3; the D segment cannot be called with confidence. The sequenced sample was CD8+ T cells from the center of a lung tumor. Taken with the paper, the label for cell subset or site translates to: tumor center region. This TCR came from a female donor with lung adenocarcinoma. The CD4 and CD8 labels of this study may be unreliable. Here is the DNA: TGTGCCAGCAGGGTCGACACAGATACGCAGTATTTT. It specifies CASRVDTDTQYF.